This T cell receptor (beta chain) was documented in a study of shared clonotypes between healthy human individuals. The study's findings and limits: Sampling used blood alone; tissue repertoires probably differ.

Profiling relied on immunoSEQ multiplex PCR, and the TCRdb table lists in-frame clones only, not all of them. The table lists 400,000 to 600,000 clones, roughly 77% of them singletons, with around 13% in the top ten. Concerning this clone itself: Its antigen is undetermined.

Germline V gene data show CDR1 as LNHDA and CDR2 as SQIVND (reference sequence). CDR3 length: 15 amino acids. V gave up 1 base and J gave up 3 bases; unmatched junction bases: 1. The chain uses TRBV19 and TRBJ2-5, with 11 positions matching TRBD2. Sequencing was done on a sample of PBMCs. The clonotype comes from a woman between 35 and 50 years old in good health. Some clones in this sample may be carry-over from other donors' samples. As DNA, the CDR3 is TGTGCCAGTAGTATAGCGGGACTAGCGGAAGAGACCCAGTACTTC. Amino acid sequence: CASSIAGLAEETQYF.